A selection of T cell receptor beta chains follows, all from one sample in a study of regulatory T cells in long-lasting Graves disease. Via MiXCR, TCRdb re-called the multiplex PCR reads, giving one row per CDR3 protein. The sample lists nearly 350,000 distinct CDR3 sequences; around a fifth were seen once. The material was peripheral blood mononuclear cells (PBMCs), obtained when the disease was refractory, from a patient treated with antithyroid drugs. These TCRs come from a female donor with Graves disease. Both conserved end residues are part of each CDR3. D genes are given only for firm matches. Expanded clones are given a class, and other clones once, few, many or no size at all.

d_gene | abundance | j_gene | v_gene | len | CDR3nt | CDR3aa
TRBD2 | many | TRBJ2-7 | TRBV11-2 | 14 | TGTGCCAGCAGCCCCTGGCTAGCGGGCTACGAGCAGTACTTC | CASSPWLAGYEQYF
NA | NA | TRBJ1-1 | TRBV4-2 | 15 | TGTGCCAGCAGCCAAGATTGGGGGGTGGGTACTGAAGCTTTCTTT | CASSQDWGVGTEAFF
NA | few | TRBJ1-2 | TRBV6-1 | 15 | TGTGCCAGCGTTAAGGGCGGTGGACGTAACTATGGCTACACCTTC | CASVKGGGRNYGYTF
TRBD2 | few | TRBJ2-5 | TRBV5-1 | 17 | TGCGCCAGCAGCTTAAAAGGACTAGACTTGTACCAAGAGACCCAGTACTTC | CASSLKGLDLYQETQYF
NA | many | TRBJ1-2 | TRBV12-3/TRBV12-4 | 12 | TGTGCCAGCAGTTACAGGGATGAAGGCTACACCTTC | CASSYRDEGYTF
NA | many | TRBJ2-7 | TRBV7-2 | 14 | TGTGCCAGCAGCTTTGGGCAGGCCTCCTACGAGCAGTACTTC | CASSFGQASYEQYF
NA | many | TRBJ2-5 | TRBV19 | 14 | TGTGCCAGTAGTCCAGGCGGAGGGGAACGGTCCCAGTACTTC | CASSPGGGERSQYF
NA | NA | TRBJ2-1 | TRBV28 | 12 | TGTGCCAGCAAGGCGCCTTACAATGAGCAGTTCTTC | CASKAPYNEQFF
NA | many | TRBJ2-6 | TRBV11-2 | 15 | TGTGCCAGCAGCTCGGCGGGGTATGCGGCCAACGTCCTGACTTTC | CASSSAGYAANVLTF
NA | few | TRBJ2-7 | TRBV6-1 | 13 | TGTGCCAGCGGGTTTAGCGGCTCCTACGAGCAGTACTTC | CASGFSGSYEQYF
NA | many | TRBJ2-2 | TRBV28 | 16 | TGTGCCAGCAGACCGGGGCTGTTCGCGAACACCGGGGAGCTGTTTTTT | CASRPGLFANTGELFF
NA | many | TRBJ2-7 | TRBV24-1 | 14 | TGTGCCACCAGTCAATCGGAGTGGCCCTACGAGCAGTACTTC | CATSQSEWPYEQYF
TRBD1 | many | TRBJ1-2 | TRBV30 | 16 | TGTGCCTGGAGTATCGGGACAGGGGGCTTTGGCTATGGCTACACCTTC | CAWSIGTGGFGYGYTF
TRBD1 | NA | TRBJ1-2 | TRBV20-1 | 14 | TGCAGTGCTAGAGATGACAGGGGAGGGTATGGCTACACCTTC | CSARDDRGGYGYTF
NA | few | TRBJ2-4 | TRBV11-2 | 16 | TGTGCCAGCACCATGGGGTCCTGGGGGGCCAAAAACATTCAGTACTTC | CASTMGSWGAKNIQYF
NA | many | TRBJ2-4 | TRBV28 | 18 | TGTGCCAGCAGTTTATGGGGGGCCCGAACCCCAGCCAAAAACATTCAGTACTTC | CASSLWGARTPAKNIQYF
NA | many | TRBJ2-5 | TRBV18 | 13 | TGTGCCAGCTCACCACCGGTAGGGGAGACCCAGTACTTC | CASSPPVGETQYF
NA | few | TRBJ2-5 | TRBV14 | 13 | TGTGCCAGCAGCCAAGCTAGTCTGGGGACCCAGTACTTC | CASSQASLGTQYF
TRBD2 | many | TRBJ2-4 | TRBV27 | 14 | TGTGCCAGCAGTTCCGCCTCTAGCGGGGGGCTTCAGTACTTC | CASSSASSGGLQYF
TRBD2 | many | TRBJ2-5 | TRBV7-9 | 18 | TGTGCCAGCAGCTCCCAAGCTGGGTGGGAGCGGGAACAAGAGACCCAGTACTTC | CASSSQAGWEREQETQYF
NA | NA | TRBJ2-1 | TRBV29-1 | 12 | TGCAGCGTTGTTTTACTACAAAATGAGCAGTTCTTC | CSVVLLQNEQFF
TRBD1 | many | TRBJ1-2 | TRBV27 | 17 | TGTGCCAGCAGCCCTCCATGGAGGGGGCTAGTTAACTATGGCTACACCTTC | CASSPPWRGLVNYGYTF
NA | few | TRBJ2-5 | TRBV29-1 | 13 | TGCAGCGTTGGAGTCCCCCAACAGGAGACCCAGTACTTC | CSVGVPQQETQYF